This T cell receptor (beta chain) was sequenced in a study of blood T cell repertoires in COVID-19. Overall study: From T cells, B-cell-depleted T cells, or PBMCs came the material, which was cDNA or gDNA.

CDR3 length: 14 amino acids. CDR1 is SGHNT and CDR2 is YENEEA in the germline V gene. Trimming removed 0 bases from V and 4 bases from J; junction bases left unmatched: 3. The data were produced by immunoSEQ multiplex PCR, yet TCRdb's version contains in-frame clones alone and is incomplete. The profile shows over 120,000 clones, 80% to 85% of them singletons. This chain links TRBV11-3 with TRBJ2-7; 7 bases map to TRBD1. This clonotype was sampled from a woman aged 60-70 years with acute or convalescent COVID-19. The sample was peripheral blood. CDR3 nucleotide sequence: TGTGCCAGCAGCTTAGAGGGACAGCTATACGAGCAGTACTTC. Translated, it gives CASSLEGQLYEQYF. Supplemented by reference TRBV11-3 and TRBJ2-7, the full variable domain reads EAGVVQSPRYKIIEKKQPVAFWCNPISGHNTLYWYLQNLGQGPELLIRYENEEAVDDSQLPKDRFSAERLKGVDSTLKIQPAELGDSAVYLCASSLEGQLYEQYFGPGTRLTVT.